The 21 T cell receptor beta chains below come from one sample, sequenced in a study of spatial heterogeneity in lung cancer. Regarding time point: sample taken at primary tumor resection. Sequencing was performed on whole RNA extracted from tumor and nontumor lung tissue, or from frozen PBMC, and the material was left unsorted. TCRdb re-derived calls from the 5' RACE reads in MiXCR, one entry per CDR3 protein. The sample includes more than 9,000 distinct CDR3 sequences, roughly 6.2% of them seen just once. The sample in question was normal lung tissue next to the tumor, obtained at surgery. The source is a male donor with early-stage non-small cell lung cancer.

This chain links TRBV2 with TRBJ2-5; 14 bases are a match to TRBD2. Germline CDR1 SNHLY, CDR2 FYNNEI. CDR3 length equals 16 residues. The V segment lost 4 bases and the J segment 4 bases; nucleotides outside the gene matches: 5. Written as DNA, the CDR3 is TGTGCCAGCAGTGGTCCCGGACTAGCGGGAGGAGAGACCCAGTACTTC. Translating it yields CASSGPGLAGGETQYF.

This clonotype ranks as medium-sized. The V and J genes are TRBV12-3 or TRBV12-4 and TRBJ1-3, with 9 bases identical to TRBD1. The CDR3 is made up of 16 amino acids. V was pared by 7 bases and J by 0 bases, with 7 bases of the junction left unmatched. CDR3 loop: CASNAGQGDSGNTIYF. The CDR3 nucleotides are TGTGCCAGCAATGCGGGACAGGGTGACTCTGGAAACACCATATATTTT.

Many counts were recorded for this clonotype. V usage is TRBV13 and J usage is TRBJ2-2, with D maybe TRBD2 (7 bases). The V and J ends lost 5 bases and 2 bases respectively, with 12 bases between them. The CDR3 covers 15 residues. The germline V gene has CDR1 PRHDT and CDR2 FYEKMQ (reference sequence). CDR3 in DNA: TGTGCCAGCAGCAGGGGGAGGGCCAACACCGGGGAGCTGTTTTTT. Amino acid sequence: CASSRGRANTGELFF.

Many counts were recorded for this clonotype. V and J are TRBV7-9 and TRBJ1-4; D is uncertain. Trimming cost V 2 bases and J 13 bases, with 17 bases left between them. The CDR3 length is 14 residues. The germline V gene has CDR1 SEHNR and CDR2 FQNEAQ (reference sequence). As DNA, the CDR3 is TGTGCCAGCAGCTTATCTGGCAGACACCACCGACTGTTTTTT. Residues: CASSLSGRHHRLFF.

This clonotype is termed medium-sized. The V call is TRBV7-9, the J call TRBJ1-2; D not resolved. This CDR3 has 14 residues. Germline V gene data show CDR1 as SEHNR and CDR2 as FQNEAQ (reference sequence). Trimming pared 1 base from V and 7 bases from J, leaving 13 bases between. As DNA, the CDR3 is TGTGCCAGCAGCTTAGAAGATCCCAGCGGTGGCTACACCTTC. Translated, it gives CASSLEDPSGGYTF.

The table lists this clonotype with many counts. The chain combines TRBV6-5 with TRBJ1-5; D is ambiguous. The CDR3 has 15 residues. The germline CDR1 and CDR2 sequences are MNHEY and SVGAGI. Trimming removed 7 bases at V and 0 bases at J, with 13 bases between. The CDR3 sequence: CASKVRVYSNQPQHF. For the CDR3, the DNA is TGTGCCAGCAAGGTTAGGGTATATAGCAATCAGCCCCAGCATTTT.

Ten or more counts support this clonotype. The V gene is TRBV20-1, the J gene TRBJ2-3, with D unclear. The V and J ends lost 6 bases and 0 bases respectively, with 13 bases between them. Per the germline V gene, CDR1 is DFQATT and CDR2 is SNEGSKA (reference sequence). This CDR3 region has 14 residues. The CDR3 here is CSAFRYSSTDTQYF. In DNA, the CDR3 is TGCAGTGCCTTTCGATACAGCAGCACAGATACGCAGTATTTT.

This clonotype is medium-sized in the sample. The chain combines TRBV6-2 or TRBV6-3 with TRBJ1-1; D remains ambiguous. The CDR3 covers 12 residues. V was cut by 5 bases and J by 10 bases, with 14 bases left in between. The germline V gene encodes CDR1 MNHEY and CDR2 SVGEGT. Written as DNA, the CDR3 is TGTGCCAGCAGTCAGACAACTAGCGGAGCTTTCTTT. Its protein product is CASSQTTSGAFF.

By share, this clonotype ranks as medium-sized. The J gene is TRBJ1-3, the V gene TRBV12-3 or TRBV12-4; the D gene is possibly TRBD1 (6 bases). V was cut by 5 bases and J by 4 bases, with 12 bases left in between. CDR3 length equals 14 residues. This chain's CDR3 is CASSGGTLGNTIYF. CDR3 DNA sequence: TGTGCCAGCAGTGGTGGGACACTCGGAAACACCATATATTTT.

Ten or more counts support this clonotype. The J gene is TRBJ1-1, the V gene TRBV6-2 or TRBV6-3; possibly TRBD1 for D (5 bases). Germline CDR1 reads MNHEY; CDR2 reads SVGEGT. This CDR3 region has 12 residues. The V gene lost 7 bases and the J gene lost 5 bases, with 11 bases spanning the gap. CDR3: CASTDSRTEAFF. The CDR3 region has the DNA TGTGCCAGCACCGACAGCAGGACTGAAGCTTTCTTT.

Only a few counts were recorded for this clonotype. A clone one base away is much larger, so this may be a read error. The CDR3 region has the DNA TGTGCCAGCAGTTCTACAGGGAACGGGGTCAACGTCCTGACTTTC. Residues: CASSSTGNGVNVLTF. This chain connects TRBV28 to TRBJ2-6; possible D gene TRBD1, 6 bases. The germline gives CDR1 MDHEN, CDR2 SYDVKM. The CDR3 is made up of 15 amino acids.

Only a few counts were recorded for this clonotype. The rearrangement joins TRBV3-1 to TRBJ1-1; D possibly corresponds to TRBD1 (6 bases). CDR3 length: 15 residues. The germline CDR1 and CDR2 sequences are LGHDT and YNNKEL (reference sequence). Trimming cost V 0 bases and J 1 base, with 9 bases left between them. CDR3 sequence: CASSQDGGGNTEAFF. CDR3 nucleotide sequence: TGTGCCAGCAGCCAAGATGGAGGGGGGAACACTGAAGCTTTCTTT. The variable domain in full, completed from reference TRBV3-1 and TRBJ1-1, reads DTAVSQTPKYLVTQMGNDKSIKCEQNLGHDTMYWYKQDSKKFLKIMFSYNNKELIINETVPNRFSPKSPDKAHLNLHINSLELGDSAVYFCASSQDGGGNTEAFFGQGTRLTVV.

This clonotype was seen at least ten times. CDR3 amino acids: CASSRTREEGYTF. The CDR3 DNA reads TGTGCCAGCAGCCGAACCAGGGAGGAAGGCTACACCTTC. The rearrangement uses TRBV5-6 and TRBJ1-2; D perhaps matches TRBD1 (5 bases). The length of the CDR3 is 13 residues. Germline-derived CDR1 and CDR2 are SGHDT and YYEEEE. Trimming took off 4 bases at V and 8 bases at J, with 15 bases between the two ends. The entire variable domain, with the rest obtained from reference TRBV5-6 and TRBJ1-2, is as follows: DAGVTQSPTHLIKTRGQQVTLRCSPKSGHDTVSWYQQALGQGPQFIFQYYEEEERQRGNFPDRFSGHQFPNYSSELNVNALLLGDSALYLCASSRTREEGYTFGSGTRLTVV.

This chain connects TRBV9 to TRBJ2-1; no reliable D call. Germline lookup yields CDR1 SGDLS and CDR2 YYNGEE. V was clipped by 0 bases and J by 6 bases, with 10 bases between them. The CDR3 spans 14 residues. The CDR3, as DNA: TGTGCCAGCAGCGTAGGGGCCAGCCCCAATGAGCAGTTCTTC. It is translated as CASSVGASPNEQFF. Supplemented by reference TRBV9 and TRBJ2-1, the full variable domain reads DSGVTQTPKHLITATGQRVTLRCSPRSGDLSVYWYQQSLDQGLQFLIQYYNGEERAKGNILERFSAQQFPDLHSELNLSSLELGDSALYFCASSVGASPNEQFFGPGTRLTVL.

The chain links TRBV7-6 to TRBJ1-2, with TRBD1 as a possible D gene (6 bases). The CDR3 runs to 14 residues. In germline, CDR1 is SGHVS, CDR2 FNYEAQ. Trimming took off 1 base at V and 6 bases at J, with 12 bases between the two ends. The DNA of the CDR3 is TGTGCCAGCAGCTTAGTTTCAGGGGAGGATGGCTACACCTTC. Translated, it gives CASSLVSGEDGYTF.

This clonotype occurred many times. V and J are TRBV25-1 and TRBJ1-1; D is unclear. V was clipped by 3 bases and J by 10 bases, with 15 bases between them. The CDR3 spans 13 residues. Germline CDR1 MGHDK, CDR2 SYGVNS. The CDR3 DNA reads as TGTGCCAGCAGTGAGGTGGGGAGGGAAGGAGCTTTCTTT. Protein product: CASSEVGREGAFF.

The chain links TRBV5-1 to TRBJ1-4; D is possibly TRBD1 (6 bases). The CDR3 is 15 amino acids. Germline-derived CDR1 and CDR2 are SGHRS and YFSETQ. Trimming took 1 base from V and 3 from J, leaving 10 bases between them. The CDR3 DNA reads TGCGCCAGCAGCTTGCTTCGGGGGCCTAATGAAAAACTGTTTTTT. It yields the protein CASSLLRGPNEKLFF.

This clonotype has a handful of counts. The chain joins TRBV5-1 to TRBJ2-7, with D possibly TRBD2 on 6 matching bases. Germline assignment: CDR1 SGHRS and CDR2 YFSETQ. This CDR3 has 13 residues. V dropped 4 bases and J dropped 3 bases, with 11 bases sitting between them. The CDR3 nucleotides read TGCGCCAGCAGCCAGGGACTTAGCTACGAGCAGTACTTC. Translated: CASSQGLSYEQYF.

This clonotype was recorded many times. CDR3 sequence reads: CASSYSQGSTYEQYF. The CDR3 DNA sequence: TGTGCCAGCAGTTACTCACAGGGCTCGACCTACGAGCAGTACTTC. V is TRBV6-2 or TRBV6-3 and J is TRBJ2-7; D might be TRBD1 (6 bases). The CDR3 is 15 amino acids. V lost 0 bases to trimming and J lost 2 bases, with 11 bases between them. CDR1 MNHEY and CDR2 SVGEGT come from the germline V gene.

This clonotype was recorded at least ten times. The gene calls are TRBV5-6 and TRBJ2-5, with TRBD2 identical over 9 bases. The trim removed 0 bases at V and 4 bases at J, leaving 7 bases unmatched. This CDR3 is built from 16 residues. The germline gives CDR1 SGHDT, CDR2 YYEEEE. The CDR3 DNA is TGTGCCAGCAGCTTGGATGGCGGGAGGGCCTCAGAGACCCAGTACTTC. This gives the protein CASSLDGGRASETQYF. Full variable domain (outside the CDR3, taken from reference TRBV5-6 and TRBJ2-5): DAGVTQSPTHLIKTRGQQVTLRCSPKSGHDTVSWYQQALGQGPQFIFQYYEEEERQRGNFPDRFSGHQFPNYSSELNVNALLLGDSALYLCASSLDGGRASETQYFGPGTRLLVL.

The chain combines TRBV2 with TRBJ2-3; possibly TRBD2 for D (6 bases). Germline V gene data show CDR1 as SNHLY and CDR2 as FYNNEI. The V and J ends lost 7 bases and 5 bases respectively, with 10 bases between them. The CDR3 has 12 amino acids. The CDR3 sequence is CASKREEDTQYF. As DNA, the CDR3 is TGTGCCAGCAAGAGGGAGGAAGATACGCAGTATTTT.